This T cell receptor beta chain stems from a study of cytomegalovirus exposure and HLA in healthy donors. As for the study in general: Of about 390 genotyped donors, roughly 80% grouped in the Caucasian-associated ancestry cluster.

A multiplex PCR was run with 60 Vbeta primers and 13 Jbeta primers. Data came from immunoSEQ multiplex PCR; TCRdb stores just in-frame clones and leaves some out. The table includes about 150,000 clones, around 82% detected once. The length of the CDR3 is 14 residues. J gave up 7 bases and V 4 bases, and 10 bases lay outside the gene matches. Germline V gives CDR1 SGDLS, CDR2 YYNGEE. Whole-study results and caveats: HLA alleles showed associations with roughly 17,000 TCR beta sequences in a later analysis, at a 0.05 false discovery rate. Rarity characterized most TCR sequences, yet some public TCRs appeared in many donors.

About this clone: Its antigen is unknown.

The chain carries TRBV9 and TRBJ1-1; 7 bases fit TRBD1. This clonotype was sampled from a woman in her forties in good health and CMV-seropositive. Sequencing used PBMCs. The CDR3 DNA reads TGTGCCAGCAGCCCCGAGCGTCAGGGGGTTGAAGCTTTCTTT. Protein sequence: CASSPERQGVEAFF.